These T cell receptor beta chains were read from a single sample in a study of T cells in localized non-small cell lung cancer. Measured with immunoSEQ multiplex PCR; TCRdb has only the in-frame clones, and not every one. The sample includes approximately 35,000 clones, around 90% seen only once; the top ten take under 6%. Sequencing was performed on PBMCs, taken before any cancer treatment. These receptor sequences come from a man aged 35 to 69 with stage II lung adenocarcinoma. Each CDR3 is given without its conserved first and last residue. Where a row states a size, it is once, few, many or the class of an expanded clone; other rows omit it.

abundance	v_gene	j_gene	CDR3aa
NA	TRBV30	TRBJ2-7	AWSVGAGSAYEQY
NA	TRBV2	TRBJ2-5	ASSEVLGETQY
NA	TRBV28	TRBJ2-7	ASSLVIPYEQY
NA	TRBV27	TRBJ2-2	ASSKLQGELF
once	TRBV2	TRBJ1-1	ASSEEVMNTEAF
once	TRBV28	NA	ASSLPGAYEQY
NA	TRBV28	TRBJ2-6	ASRTGTGNSGANVLT
NA	TRBV5-1	TRBJ2-7	ASSLAVRAIEQY
once	TRBV9	TRBJ2-3	ASSADVDTQY
NA	TRBV6-1	TRBJ1-1	ASSELWQNTEAF
NA	TRBV6-4	TRBJ1-5	AALYRDWQPQH
NA	TRBV5-4	TRBJ2-6	ASSPPGTGANVLT
NA	TRBV5-1	TRBJ2-2	ASSSRQEASGGELF
NA	TRBV27	TRBJ2-7	ASRASGGDEQY
NA	TRBV27	TRBJ2-7	ASSLGLVGYEQY
NA	TRBV7-2	TRBJ1-1	ASSLRGWDTEAF
NA	TRBV21-1	TRBJ2-1	ASSTPGGRGYSEQF
NA	TRBV27	TRBJ1-5	ASSRVSNQPQH
NA	TRBV6-1	TRBJ2-1	ASSPGTAFYNEQF
once	TRBV11-3	TRBJ2-2	ASRGAANTGELF
NA	TRBV18	TRBJ1-2	ASSPDSSYGYT
NA	TRBV4-3	TRBJ1-1	ASSQKGGLNTEAF
NA	TRBV6-5	TRBJ2-7	ASSYSAGRVSYEQY
NA	TRBV4-1	TRBJ1-2	ASSPSKGDRANYGYT
NA	TRBV28	TRBJ1-4	ASSFKGKLF
NA	TRBV11-2	TRBJ2-6	ASSSPGTAGANVLT
NA	TRBV5-1	TRBJ2-5	ASSPQTSGRETQY
NA	TRBV4-2	TRBJ2-1	ASSQDRAEPRNEQF
NA	TRBV27	TRBJ2-2	ASSLERGWSGTGELF
NA	TRBV5-1	TRBJ1-6	ASSLWGENTSPLH
NA	TRBV11-2	TRBJ2-7	ASSLDAGGGEQY
NA	TRBV18	TRBJ2-3	ASSPRPYRDREEDTQY
NA	TRBV14	TRBJ1-1	ASSHGAKAF
NA	TRBV27	TRBJ2-1	ASSLAANNEQF
NA	TRBV18	TRBJ1-3	ASSDTQQAHSGNTIY
NA	TRBV14	TRBJ2-1	ASSQGGVGEQF
NA	TRBV5-1	TRBJ1-6	ASSSGRDNSPLH
once	TRBV9	TRBJ2-5	ASSRPRGLFQETQY
NA	TRBV11-2	TRBJ2-1	ASSSRAGEGSEQF
NA	TRBV2	TRBJ1-5	ASSESGRNQPQH
once	TRBV7-8	TRBJ2-1	ASSLGGGRGEQF
NA	TRBV7-9	TRBJ2-3	ASSSGDANTQY
NA	TRBV18	TRBJ2-5	ATSLAGGLKETQY
NA	TRBV19	TRBJ2-1	ASSIGVPGPNRHEQF
NA	TRBV6-6	TRBJ1-1	ASRATGQGKGEAF
NA	TRBV2	TRBJ2-3	AASSAGGSSTDTQY
NA	TRBV5-4	TRBJ2-7	ASKREGPEQY
NA	TRBV5-1	TRBJ2-3	ASSFDGASTDTQY
NA	TRBV30	TRBJ1-1	AWNGYTEAF